This entry concerns a single T cell receptor beta chain. Antigen specificity is unknown. The CDR3 is 15 amino acids. V was clipped by 3 bases and J by 7 bases, with 13 bases between them. Germline V CDR1 and CDR2: MGHDK, SYGVNS. The source of the sample is a study of shared clonotypes between healthy human individuals. Study-wide points: It was the non-shared clonotypes that had lower generation probabilities than clonotypes shared by all four donors. At large depth, rarefaction still showed sorted-subset sequencing to be incomplete. In general, naive subsets displayed greater estimated richness than memory subsets did. Sample collection involved blood only; tissue repertoires are likely different.

Produced via immunoSEQ multiplex PCR; TCRdb's table is partial and in-frame only. The sample carries a few million clones, 85% to 95% recorded once. The gene calls are TRBV25-1 and TRBJ1-6, with D perhaps matching TRBD1 (5 bases). The clonotype was recovered from a man in his late teens or twenties in good health. Some clones in this sample may be carry-over from other donors' samples. Sequencing was done on a sample of naive CD4+ T cells from PBMCs. Indicated subset: CD45RA+ positively selected. CDR3 coding DNA: TGTGCCAGCAGTGACCCCAGGGCGGGAAATTCACCCCTCCACTTT. Protein product: CASSDPRAGNSPLHF.